This T cell receptor beta chain came from a study of technical replicates of blood from several donors. The data were produced by immunoSEQ multiplex PCR, yet TCRdb's version contains in-frame clones alone and is incomplete. The table lists approximately 85,000 clones, approximately 90% of them singletons, with around 0.27% in the top ten. Trimming cost V 5 bases and J 1 base; bases outside gene matches: 7. From germline, CDR1 is SEHNR and CDR2 FQNEAQ (reference sequence). This CDR3 has 15 residues. This clone was counted once. Material for sequencing was T cells isolated from PBMCs. This TCR derives from a human donor in good health. The chain has TRBV7-9 and TRBJ1-1; 7 bases fit TRBD1. CDR3 bases: TGTGCCAGCAGCGATCGGACAGGACCGAACACTGAAGCTTTCTTT. Its translation is CASSDRTGPNTEAFF.